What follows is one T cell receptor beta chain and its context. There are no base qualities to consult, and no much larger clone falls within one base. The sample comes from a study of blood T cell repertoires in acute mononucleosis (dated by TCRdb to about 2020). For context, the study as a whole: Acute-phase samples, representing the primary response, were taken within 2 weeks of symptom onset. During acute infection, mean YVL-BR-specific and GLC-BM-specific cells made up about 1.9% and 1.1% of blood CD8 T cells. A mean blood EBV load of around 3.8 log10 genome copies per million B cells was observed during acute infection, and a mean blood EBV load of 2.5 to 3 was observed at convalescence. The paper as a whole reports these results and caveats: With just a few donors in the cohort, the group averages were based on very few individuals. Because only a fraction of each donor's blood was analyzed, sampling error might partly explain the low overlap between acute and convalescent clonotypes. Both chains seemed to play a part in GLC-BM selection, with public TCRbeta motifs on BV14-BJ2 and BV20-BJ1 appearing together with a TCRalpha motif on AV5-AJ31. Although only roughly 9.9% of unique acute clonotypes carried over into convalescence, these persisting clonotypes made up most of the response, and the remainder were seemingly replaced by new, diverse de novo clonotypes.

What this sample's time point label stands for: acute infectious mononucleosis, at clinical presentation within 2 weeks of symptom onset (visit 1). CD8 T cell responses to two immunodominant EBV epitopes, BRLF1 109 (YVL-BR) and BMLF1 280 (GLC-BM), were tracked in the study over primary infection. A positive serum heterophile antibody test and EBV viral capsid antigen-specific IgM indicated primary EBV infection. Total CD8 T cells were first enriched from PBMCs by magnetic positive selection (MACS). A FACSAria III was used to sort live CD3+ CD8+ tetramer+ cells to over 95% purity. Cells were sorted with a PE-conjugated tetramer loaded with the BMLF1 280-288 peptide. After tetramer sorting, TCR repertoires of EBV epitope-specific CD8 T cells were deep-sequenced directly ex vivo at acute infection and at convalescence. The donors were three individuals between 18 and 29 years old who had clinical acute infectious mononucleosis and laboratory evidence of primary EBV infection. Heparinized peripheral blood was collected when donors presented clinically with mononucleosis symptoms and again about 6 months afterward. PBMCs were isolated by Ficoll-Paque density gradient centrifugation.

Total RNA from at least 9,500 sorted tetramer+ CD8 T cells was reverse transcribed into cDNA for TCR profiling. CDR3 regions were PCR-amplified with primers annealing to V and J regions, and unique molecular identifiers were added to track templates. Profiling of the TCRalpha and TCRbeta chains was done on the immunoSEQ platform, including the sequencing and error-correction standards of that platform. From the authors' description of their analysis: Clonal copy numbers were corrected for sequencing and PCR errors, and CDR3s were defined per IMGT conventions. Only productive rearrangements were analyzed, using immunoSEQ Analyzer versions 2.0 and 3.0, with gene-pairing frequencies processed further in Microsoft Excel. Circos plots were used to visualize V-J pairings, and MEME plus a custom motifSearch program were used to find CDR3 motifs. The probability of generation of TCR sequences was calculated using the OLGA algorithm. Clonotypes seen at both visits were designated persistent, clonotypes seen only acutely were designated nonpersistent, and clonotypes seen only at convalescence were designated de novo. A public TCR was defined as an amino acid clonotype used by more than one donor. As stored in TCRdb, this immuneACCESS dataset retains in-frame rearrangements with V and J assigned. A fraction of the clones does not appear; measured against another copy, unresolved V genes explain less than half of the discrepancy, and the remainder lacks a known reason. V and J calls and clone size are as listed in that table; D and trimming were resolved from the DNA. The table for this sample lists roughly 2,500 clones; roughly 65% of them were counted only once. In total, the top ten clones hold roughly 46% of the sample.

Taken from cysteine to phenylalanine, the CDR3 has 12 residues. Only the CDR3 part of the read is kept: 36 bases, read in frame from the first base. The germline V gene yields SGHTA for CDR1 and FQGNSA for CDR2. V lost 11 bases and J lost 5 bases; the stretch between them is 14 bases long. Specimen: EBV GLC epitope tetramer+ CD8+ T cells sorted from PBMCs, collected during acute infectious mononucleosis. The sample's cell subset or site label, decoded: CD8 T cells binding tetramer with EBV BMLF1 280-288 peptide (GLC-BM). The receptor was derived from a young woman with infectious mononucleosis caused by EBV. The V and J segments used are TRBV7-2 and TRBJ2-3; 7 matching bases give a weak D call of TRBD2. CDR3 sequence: CAVEGGRDTQYF. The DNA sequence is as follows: TGTGCCGTGGAGGGGGGGCGAGATACGCAGTATTTT.